This TCR beta chain was retrieved from a study of T cell clusters in autoimmune cytopenias. TRB was amplified from 250 ng of peripheral blood genomic DNA per sample. The CDR3 consists of 15 residues. The germline V gene has CDR1 LNHNV and CDR2 YYDKDF (reference sequence). One tube held mixed TRB-A and TRB-B primer pools for touch-down PCR. TCRdb reworked the multiplex PCR reads into one entry per CDR3 protein, no DNA. Its listing shows under 14,000 distinct CDR3 sequences. These records were also assigned to another study, of T cell repertoires in aging, cancer and after chemotherapy. Per that paper: Untreated cancer patients had significantly lower blood TCR diversity than age-matched healthy donors.

Input material: peripheral blood. The origin of this receptor is a human donor in good health. This sequence joins TRBV15 and TRBJ2-7; TCRdb's assignment of TRBD1 cannot be checked, as there is no DNA. This chain's CDR3 is CATAKGQAEGLEQYF.